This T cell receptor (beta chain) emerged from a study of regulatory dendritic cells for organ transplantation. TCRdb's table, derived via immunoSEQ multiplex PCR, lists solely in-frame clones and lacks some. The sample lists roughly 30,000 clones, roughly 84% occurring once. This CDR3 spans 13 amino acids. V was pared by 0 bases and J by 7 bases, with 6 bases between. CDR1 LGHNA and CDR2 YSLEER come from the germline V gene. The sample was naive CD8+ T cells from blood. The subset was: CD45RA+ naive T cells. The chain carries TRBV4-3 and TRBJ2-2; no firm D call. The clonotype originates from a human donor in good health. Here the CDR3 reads CASSQDWSGELFF. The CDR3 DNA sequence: TGCGCCAGCAGCCAAGATTGGAGCGGGGAGCTGTTTTTT.